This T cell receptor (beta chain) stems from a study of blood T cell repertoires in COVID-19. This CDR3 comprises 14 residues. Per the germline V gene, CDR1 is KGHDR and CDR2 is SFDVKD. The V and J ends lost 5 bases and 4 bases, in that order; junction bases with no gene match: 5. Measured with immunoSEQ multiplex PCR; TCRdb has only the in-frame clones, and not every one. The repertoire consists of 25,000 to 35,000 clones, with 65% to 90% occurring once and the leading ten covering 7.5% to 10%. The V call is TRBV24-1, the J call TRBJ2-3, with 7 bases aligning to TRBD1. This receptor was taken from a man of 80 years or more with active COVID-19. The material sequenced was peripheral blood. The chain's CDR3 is CATSGRGRADTQYF. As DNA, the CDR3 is TGTGCCACCAGTGGAAGGGGGCGGGCAGATACGCAGTATTTT.